The sequence of this TCR beta chain was determined in a study of PD-1 blockade in classical Hodgkin lymphoma. With respect to this clone: The antigen remains unidentified.

The study's findings and limits: Diversity similar to that of newly diagnosed patients was seen at baseline in complete responders.

Repertoires were generated with immunoSEQ multiplex PCR, while TCRdb's copy carries only in-frame clones and drops some. The sample lists 46,000 or so clones; roughly 78% were seen once. Time point reported: cycle 4 day 1 (C4D1), after less than 7 weeks of nivolumab. All trial patients relapsed after autologous stem cell transplantation. When best responses were assessed, they were complete response, partial response or progressive disease. The CDR3 runs to 16 residues. Germline CDR1 SGHAT, CDR2 FQNNGV. V was clipped by 5 bases and J by 3 bases, with 19 bases between them. The chain joins TRBV11-2 to TRBJ1-2; TRBD1 is a possible D gene (6 bases). The source is a human donor with classical Hodgkin lymphoma. Sequenced here: peripheral blood mononuclear cells (PBMCs), sampled before the fourth cycle of nivolumab. This chain's CDR3 is CASSLRTAPSDYGYTF. In nucleotides, the CDR3 is TGTGCCAGCAGCCTCCGGACAGCTCCAAGTGACTATGGCTACACCTTC.